These 8 T cell receptor beta chains came from one sample sequenced in a study of tumor-infiltrating lymphocytes in primary liver carcinoma. Germline DNA was also extracted, and blood RNA was taken from unsorted whole blood. A constant-region primer served to make TCR beta cDNA from about 0.5 ug total RNA. Modified slightly, ARM-PCR produced TCR beta libraries over three nested multiplex PCR rounds. TRBV1-TRBV30 forward and Cbeta reverse primers drove the first two roughly 10-cycle rounds. TCRdb fed the multiplex PCR reads into MiXCR, producing one record per CDR3 protein. This repertoire shows some 200,000 distinct CDR3 sequences, 65% found once; its top ten account for approximately 6.5%. Sequencing used peripheral blood. Receptors originate from a woman aged 55-69 years with primary liver carcinoma and hepatitis B virus infection.

Notes on this clonotype: A read error may produce the germline difference seen at one junction end. CDR3 residues: CASSLSGTYNKQFF. DNA for the CDR3: TGTGCCAGCTCCCTTAGCGGGACCTACAATAAGCAGTTCTTC. The V and J genes are TRBV11-1 and TRBJ2-1; 8 bases match TRBD2. Germline assignment: CDR1 SGHAT and CDR2 FQDESV (reference sequence). The CDR3 sequence is 14 residues long.

With regard to this clonotype: Given a much more abundant clone one base away, this may be a read error. The V gene is TRBV4-1, the J gene TRBJ2-1; TRBD2 matches 7 bases. The germline gives CDR1 MGHRA, CDR2 YSYEKL. The CDR3 spans 14 residues. CDR3 sequence (DNA): TGCGCCAGCAGGCTTCCTGGGGCGGGAGCTGAGCATTTCTTC. Translation: CASRLPGAGAEHFF.

Notes on this clonotype: Its ends do not fully match the called genes, so a read error is possible. The chain uses TRBV11-2 and TRBJ2-7; D tentatively reads TRBD1 or TRBD2 (5 bases each). From germline, CDR1 is SGHAT and CDR2 FQNNGV. The CDR3 sequence is 16 residues long. CDR3 in amino acids: CASRLGTSANPYEQYF. The CDR3 bases are TGTGCCAGCCGCTTAGGGACGAGTGCTAACCCCTACGAGCAGTACTTC.

Details on this clonotype: This likely comes from a read error, as the CDR3 has no conserved phenylalanine or tryptophan at its end. V gene TRBV11-2 combines with J gene TRBJ2-7; the D gene could be TRBD1 or TRBD2 (5 bases each). The CDR3 has 17 amino acids. The V gene's germline CDR1 is SGHAT and CDR2 FQNNGV. V was cut by 6 bases and J by 1 base, with 22 bases left in between. The CDR3 is CASSSTLLVGGSYEQYL. As DNA, the CDR3 is TGTGCCAGCAGTTCGACCTTACTAGTTGGGGGATCCTACGAGCAGTACTTA.

Points on this clonotype: With a much larger clone just one base away, this may be a read error. V and J are TRBV6-1 and TRBJ2-7, with D perhaps TRBD1 or TRBD2 (5 bases each). The CDR3 extends over 14 amino acids. CDR1 is MNHNS, CDR2 SASEGT, per germline. DNA of the CDR3: TGTGCCAACAGTGAAGCTTTCGAGGGGTACGAGCAGTACTTC. This encodes CANSEAFEGYEQYF.

This clonotype was counted many times. Written as DNA, the CDR3 is TGCAGCTTTCAACGTGATATGTGGACTGAAGCTTTCTTT. Encoded protein: CSFQRDMWTEAFF. This sequence joins TRBV29-1 and TRBJ1-1, with unresolved D. V lost 8 bases, J lost 5 bases, and 18 bases lay in between. This CDR3 region has 13 residues. Germline CDR1 is SQVTM and CDR2 is ANQGSEA. The full variable domain, rest sourced from reference TRBV29-1 and TRBJ1-1, is SAVISQKPSRDICQRGTSLTIQCQVDSQVTMMFWYRQQPGQSLTLIATANQGSEATYESGFVIDKFPISRPNLTFSTLTVSNMSPEDSSIYLCSFQRDMWTEAFFGQGTRLTVV.

On this clonotype: At one end, the junction sequence differs from germline, possibly due to a read error. The chain couples TRBV6-5 to TRBJ2-1, with unresolved D. This CDR3 spans 13 amino acids. The germline gives CDR1 MNHEY, CDR2 SVGAGI. The CDR3 protein is CACSYDRYNEQLF. Written as DNA, the CDR3 is TGTGCCTGCAGTTACGACCGTTACAATGAGCAGCTCTTC.

About this clonotype: A much larger clone lies a single base off, so this may be a read error. The rearrangement joins TRBV6-1 to TRBJ1-1, with 7 bases identical to TRBD1. Germline CDR1 and CDR2: MNHNS and SASEGT. CDR3 length equals 15 residues. CDR3 amino acids: CASSDVDRLNAEAFF. DNA of the CDR3: TGTGCCAGCAGTGACGTGGACAGGTTGAACGCTGAAGCTTTCTTT.